One T cell receptor (beta chain) is described in this entry. The sample comes from a study of blood T cell repertoires in COVID-19. Study in general: Sources were T cells, B-cell-depleted T cells, or PBMCs; the material itself was cDNA or gDNA.

Here immunoSEQ multiplex PCR was the method, and the copy in TCRdb shows in-frame clones only, minus some. The sample has some 490,000 clones, roughly nine tenths seen once. Trimming stripped 4 bases from V and 3 bases from J, with 13 bases between. CDR1 SGHVS and CDR2 FQNEAQ come from the germline V gene. This CDR3 has 15 residues. Allocation to cohorts depended on clinical history reported by the participants. The chain recombines TRBV7-8 with TRBJ1-3; no clear D gene. The receptor's source is an older woman who had recovered from COVID-19. Sequencing used PBMCs or T cells enriched from blood (not recorded which). The CDR3 sequence: CASSSITTVGNTIYF. The CDR3 DNA reads TGTGCCAGCAGCTCAATTACCACAGTTGGAAACACCATATATTTT.